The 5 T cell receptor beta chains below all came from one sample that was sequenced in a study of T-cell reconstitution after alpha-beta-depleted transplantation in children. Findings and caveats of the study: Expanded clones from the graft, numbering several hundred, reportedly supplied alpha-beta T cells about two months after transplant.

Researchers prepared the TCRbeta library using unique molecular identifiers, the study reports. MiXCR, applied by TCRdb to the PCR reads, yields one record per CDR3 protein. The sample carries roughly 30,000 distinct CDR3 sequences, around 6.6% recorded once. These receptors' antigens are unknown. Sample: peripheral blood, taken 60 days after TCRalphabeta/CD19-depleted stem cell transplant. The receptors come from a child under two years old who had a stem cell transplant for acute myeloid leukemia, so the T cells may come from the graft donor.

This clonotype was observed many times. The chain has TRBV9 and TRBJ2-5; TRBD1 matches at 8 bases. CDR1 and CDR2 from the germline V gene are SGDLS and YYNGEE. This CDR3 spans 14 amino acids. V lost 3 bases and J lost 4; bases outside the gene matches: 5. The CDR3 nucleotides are TGTGCCAGCAGCGCTGACAGGGGACGAGAGACCCAGTACTTC. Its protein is CASSADRGRETQYF.

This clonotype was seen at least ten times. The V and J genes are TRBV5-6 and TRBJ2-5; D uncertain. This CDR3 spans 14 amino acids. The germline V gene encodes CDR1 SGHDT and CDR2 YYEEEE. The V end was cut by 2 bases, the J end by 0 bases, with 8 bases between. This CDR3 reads CASSLTKYQETQYF. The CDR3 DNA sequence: TGTGCCAGCAGCTTAACAAAGTACCAAGAGACCCAGTACTTC.

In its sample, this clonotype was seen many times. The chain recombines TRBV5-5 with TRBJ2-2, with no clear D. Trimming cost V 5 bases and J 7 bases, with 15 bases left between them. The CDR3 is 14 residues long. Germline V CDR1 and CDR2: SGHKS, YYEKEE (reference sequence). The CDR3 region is CASSLRRAGGELFF. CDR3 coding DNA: TGTGCCAGCAGTTTGAGGAGAGCAGGCGGGGAGCTGTTTTTT.

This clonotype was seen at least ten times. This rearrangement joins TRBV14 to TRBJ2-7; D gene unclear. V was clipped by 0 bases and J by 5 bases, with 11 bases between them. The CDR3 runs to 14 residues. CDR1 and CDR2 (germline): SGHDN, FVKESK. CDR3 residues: CASSQEGHPHEQYF. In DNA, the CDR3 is TGTGCCAGCAGCCAAGAAGGGCACCCCCACGAGCAGTACTTC.

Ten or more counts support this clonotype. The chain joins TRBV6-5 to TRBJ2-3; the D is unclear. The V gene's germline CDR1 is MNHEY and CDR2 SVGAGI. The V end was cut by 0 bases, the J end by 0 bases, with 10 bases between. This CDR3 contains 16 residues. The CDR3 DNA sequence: TGTGCCAGCAGTTACTCGGGGAAGGGTAGCACAGATACGCAGTATTTT. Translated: CASSYSGKGSTDTQYF.